What follows is one T cell receptor (beta chain) and its context. The antigen remains undetermined. The source of the sample is a study of T-cell memory formation after mild COVID-19. Overall study: Across donors, TCR clusters were largely donor specific. Study observations and caveats: Clonal second-wave expansions that peaked on day 37 had unconfirmed SARS-CoV-2 specificity. Contracting clones from day 15 to 85 had balanced CD4/CD8; later expanders favoured CD4+.

CDR1 is ENHRY, CDR2 SYGVKD, per germline. The CDR3 consists of 17 residues. The V end was cut by 0 bases, the J end by 5 bases, with 16 bases between. 5'RACE with constant-segment primers built TCRalpha and TCRbeta cDNA libraries with UMIs. TCRdb passed the 5' RACE reads through MiXCR, listing each CDR3 protein once. The profile shows about 320,000 distinct CDR3 sequences, around an eighth of them singletons. Sequenced material: PBMCs or a T cell subset sorted from them (not recorded which). The V call is TRBV10-3, the J call TRBJ2-2; tentative D call: TRBD1 (6 bases). The origin of this receptor is a man aged 18 to 29 who had mild COVID-19 (a few samples of this study predate the infection). Cell type and time point are not known. CDR3: CAISESIGGPATGELFF. The CDR3 DNA reads TGTGCCATCAGTGAGTCGATTGGGGGCCCCGCGACCGGGGAGCTGTTTTTT.